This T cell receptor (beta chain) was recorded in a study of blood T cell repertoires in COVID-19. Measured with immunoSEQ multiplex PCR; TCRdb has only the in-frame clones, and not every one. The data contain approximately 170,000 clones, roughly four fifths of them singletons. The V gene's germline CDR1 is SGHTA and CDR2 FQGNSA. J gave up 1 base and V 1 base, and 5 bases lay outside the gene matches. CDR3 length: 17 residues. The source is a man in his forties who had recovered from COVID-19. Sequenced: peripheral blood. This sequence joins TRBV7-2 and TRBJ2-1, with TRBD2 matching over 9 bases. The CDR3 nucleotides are TGTGCCAGCAGCTTAGTACCTAGCGGGACTTCCTACAATGAGCAGTTCTTC. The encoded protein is CASSLVPSGTSYNEQFF.